The 13 T cell receptor beta chains reported below all come from one sample, sequenced in a study of T cell responses to AZD1222 COVID-19 vaccine. Produced via immunoSEQ multiplex PCR; TCRdb's table is partial and in-frame only. The table records over 150,000 clones, approximately 90% of them present only once. The material sequenced was peripheral blood, taken on day 0 of AZD1222 vaccination. The receptors here all came from an adult in good health.

This sequence joins TRBV6-5 and TRBJ2-1; 11 positions match TRBD2. Trimming took 0 bases from V and 5 from J; bases not matched to a gene: 0. From germline, CDR1 is MNHEY and CDR2 SVGAGI. The CDR3 covers 15 residues. CDR3 DNA: TGTGCCAGCAGTTACTCGGGACTAGCGGACAATGAGCAGTTCTTC. This translates into CASSYSGLADNEQFF.

The rearrangement uses TRBV6-5 and TRBJ2-1, with TRBD2 matching over 7 bases. From germline, CDR1 is MNHEY and CDR2 SVGAGI. The V segment lost 7 bases and the J segment 8 bases; nucleotides outside the gene matches: 2. CDR3 length: 11 amino acids. CDR3 coding DNA: TGTGCCAGCAAGGGAGGGGATGAGCAGTTCTTC. Protein product: CASKGGDEQFF.

The rearrangement links TRBV4-2 to TRBJ2-1, with 8 bases lining up with TRBD1. Germline CDR1 reads LGHNA; CDR2 reads YNFKEQ. J lost 5 bases, V lost 4 bases, and 13 bases had no gene match. CDR3 length: 17 residues. The CDR3 region is CASSLMAGGQTHNEQFF. For the CDR3, the DNA is TGTGCCAGCAGCCTAATGGCAGGGGGCCAAACTCACAATGAGCAGTTCTTC.

The J gene is TRBJ1-5, the V gene TRBV7-2, with 8 nucleotides matching TRBD1. This CDR3 is 15 amino acids long. V lost 2 bases, J lost 5 bases, and 5 bases stayed unmatched. Germline V gene sequence: CDR1 SGHTA, CDR2 FQGNSA. In DNA form, the CDR3 reads TGTGCCAGCAGCTTATCCGGGACAGGATATCAGCCCCAGCATTTT. Its translation is CASSLSGTGYQPQHF.

J is TRBJ1-6 and V is TRBV11-2; D not certain. V was trimmed by 3 bases and J by 9 bases, leaving 9 bases between them. Germline CDR1 reads SGHAT; CDR2 reads FQNNGV. The CDR3 loop spans 13 amino acids. The CDR3 sequence: CASSFVSGSPLHF. DNA for the CDR3: TGTGCCAGCAGCTTTGTGTCCGGTTCACCCCTCCACTTT.

The chain has TRBV28 and TRBJ1-4, with D maybe TRBD1 (6 bases). The germline V and J ends were trimmed by 2 bases and 7 bases, with 11 bases remaining between them. CDR1 is MDHEN, CDR2 SYDVKM, per germline. The CDR3 has 14 amino acids. CDR3 loop: CASSLRGVGEKLFF. Here the CDR3 DNA reads TGTGCCAGCAGTTTAAGGGGGGTTGGTGAAAAACTGTTTTTT. The full variable domain, in which reference TRBV28 and TRBJ1-4 provide the parts outside the CDR3, is DVKVTQSSRYLVKRTGEKVFLECVQDMDHENMFWYRQDPGLGLRLIYFSYDVKMKEKGDIPEGYSVSREKKERFSLILESASTNQTSMYLCASSLRGVGEKLFFGSGTQLSVL.

For the CDR3, the DNA is TGTGCCAGTAGTATTGGGCACTTCAATGGCTACACCTTC. Amino acid sequence: CASSIGHFNGYTF. The rearrangement uses TRBV19 and TRBJ1-2; D is unresolved. V dropped 3 bases and J dropped 6 bases, with 11 bases sitting between them. Germline loops: CDR1 LNHDA, CDR2 SQIVND (reference sequence). This CDR3 region has 13 residues. The full variable domain, in which reference TRBV19 and TRBJ1-2 provide the parts outside the CDR3, is DGGITQSPKYLFRKEGQNVTLSCEQNLNHDAMYWYRQDPGQGLRLIYYSQIVNDFQKGDIAEGYSVSREKKESFPLTVTSAQKNPTAFYLCASSIGHFNGYTFGSGTRLTVV.

As to this clone: One end of the junction is discordant with germline, which a read error may explain. The V gene is TRBV7-7, the J gene TRBJ2-7; D may be TRBD2 (6 bases). CDR1 is SSHAT and CDR2 is FNYEAQ in the germline V gene (reference sequence). CDR3 length: 14 residues. CDR3 nucleotide sequence: TGTGCTAGCAGCTTGGAGGGATTAGGGGCCGAGCAGTACTTC. Its translation is CASSLEGLGAEQYF.

The chain links TRBV5-8 to TRBJ1-1; D is uncertain. Trimming took 7 bases from V and 4 from J, leaving 2 bases between them. CDR1 is SGHTS, CDR2 YDEGEE, per germline. CDR3 length: 9 amino acids. The CDR3 DNA reads as TGTGCCAGCGGCACTGAAGCTTTCTTT. This gives the protein CASGTEAFF. Full variable domain (outside the CDR3, taken from reference TRBV5-8 and TRBJ1-1): EAGVTQSPTHLIKTRGQQATLRCSPISGHTSVYWYQQALGLGLQFLLWYDEGEERNRGNFPPRFSGRQFPNYSSELNVNALELEDSALYLCASGTEAFFGQGTRLTVV.

The rearrangement joins TRBV5-1 to TRBJ1-1; D gene uncertain. V lost 4 bases to trimming and J lost 1 base, with 11 bases between them. Germline values: CDR1 SGHRS, CDR2 YFSETQ. This CDR3 comprises 14 residues. CDR3 protein: CASSRAFTNTEAFF. The CDR3 bases are TGCGCCAGCAGCCGCGCCTTTACGAACACTGAAGCTTTCTTT.

The chain is built from TRBV7-3 and TRBJ1-1, with D uncertain. The germline gives CDR1 SGHTA, CDR2 FQGTGA. CDR3 size: 13 residues. The V gene lost 1 base and the J gene lost 10 bases, with 13 bases spanning the gap. The DNA for the CDR3 is TGTGCCAGCAGCTTAAACGTTCAGGACCGAGCTTTCTTT. Amino acid sequence: CASSLNVQDRAFF.

This chain connects TRBV10-3 to TRBJ1-2, with D perhaps TRBD1 (5 bases). The germline V gene encodes CDR1 ENHRY and CDR2 SYGVKD. V was pared by 5 bases and J by 2 bases, with 12 bases between. This CDR3 contains 14 residues. The CDR3: CAISMGPSNYGYTF. As DNA, the CDR3 is TGTGCCATCAGTATGGGACCGTCCAACTATGGCTACACCTTC.

The CDR3 DNA reads as TGTGCCAGCAGCCATCAACAGCTCACGAACACTGAAGCTTTCTTT. Translating gives CASSHQQLTNTEAFF. The chain carries TRBV7-2 and TRBJ1-1; no reliable D call. Germline-derived CDR1 and CDR2 are SGHTA and FQGNSA. This CDR3 region has 15 residues. The V end lost 5 bases, the J end lost 1 base, and 14 bases lay between the germline ends.